The T cell receptor (beta chain) under discussion was sequenced for a study of chemoradiotherapy in HPV16-positive cancers. Study in general: Functional T-cell assays on a couple of HPV16-positive patients' cells defined candidate HPV-specific clones and common TCR motifs.

V lost 0 bases to trimming and J lost 2 bases, with 11 bases between them. The CDR3 is 15 amino acids. In germline, CDR1 is SGHRS, CDR2 YFSETQ. Repertoires were generated with immunoSEQ multiplex PCR, while TCRdb's copy carries only in-frame clones and drops some. The sample consists of thousands of clones, less than 90% of them appearing once. Comments on this clone: Its antigen is currently unknown.

Findings and caveats of the study: In HPV16-positive patients, HPV-responsive T-cell expansion tracked better recurrence-free survival. Non-HPV-specific T cells did not expand in tumors during treatment, whereas candidate HPV-specific clones and E7-related motifs did.

Sample: tumor tissue, taken from a patient who underwent chemoradiotherapy. The TCR sequence derives from a human donor with HPV-associated anogenital cancer. The V and J genes are TRBV5-1 and TRBJ1-2, with D unresolved. CDR3 nucleotides: TGCGCCAGCAGCTTGGAGGCGGGGATCAACTATGGCTACACCTTC. Translated, it gives CASSLEAGINYGYTF.